Listed here are 29 T cell receptor beta chains from one sample, sequenced in a study of cytomegalovirus exposure and HLA in healthy donors. Repertoires were generated with immunoSEQ multiplex PCR, while TCRdb's copy carries only in-frame clones and drops some. The table has some 56,000 clones, just over 90% seen once. Sequenced material: PBMCs. The receptors were gathered from a woman between 18 and 30 years old in good health and CMV-seropositive.

The genes are TRBV10-1 and TRBJ2-1, with a weak D call TRBD1 (6 bases). V lost 10 bases, J lost 0 bases, and 19 bases lay in between. The germline gives CDR1 WNHNN, CDR2 SYGVQD (reference sequence). The CDR3 contains 16 residues. The DNA for the CDR3 is TGCGCCACCTCAGACAGGTTGGGCAGCTCCTACAATGAGCAGTTCTTC. Protein: CATSDRLGSSYNEQFF.

The chain recombines TRBV7-2 with TRBJ1-3, with D unresolved. The CDR3 has 19 residues. Germline CDR1 and CDR2: SGHTA and FQGNSA. V lost 0 bases and J lost 0, with 18 bases in between. The CDR3 nucleotides read TGTGCCAGCAGCTTAGCGGTGCCCCTGACTGGAAGCTCTGGAAACACCATATATTTT. The encoded protein is CASSLAVPLTGSSGNTIYF.

This chain uses TRBV1 with TRBJ2-3; the table calls TRBD2, which could not be checked here. TRBV1 is a pseudogene. There are 18 residues in the CDR3. CDR3 residues: CTSSQDMLERGGADTQYF. In DNA, the CDR3 is TGCACCAGCAGCCAAGATATGTTGGAGCGGGGGGGCGCAGATACGCAGTATTTT.

The V and J genes are TRBV5-1 and TRBJ2-1; no definite D call. Trimming pared 3 bases from V and 4 bases from J, leaving 5 bases between. The CDR3 loop spans 12 amino acids. Germline V gives CDR1 SGHRS, CDR2 YFSETQ. CDR3: CASSSGYNEQFF. The CDR3 DNA reads TGCGCCAGCAGCTCGGGTTACAATGAGCAGTTCTTC.

A single count supports this clone. The chain employs TRBV27 and TRBJ1-1, with D possibly being TRBD1 (6 bases). The CDR3 has 15 residues. Germline V lookup: CDR1 MNHEY, CDR2 SMNVEV (reference sequence). Trimming shortened V by 0 bases and J by 2 bases, and 10 bases separated the two germline ends. The CDR3 nucleotides read TGTGCCAGCAGTTTATCGGGGGGGGCTAACACTGAAGCTTTCTTT. Amino acid sequence: CASSLSGGANTEAFF.

The chain joins TRBV7-3 to TRBJ2-1; 7 bases agree with TRBD2. Germline V lookup: CDR1 SGHTA, CDR2 FQGTGA. V was pared by 1 base and J by 5 bases, with 11 bases of the junction left unmatched. The CDR3 length is 17 residues. CDR3 bases: TGTGCCAGCAGCTTAATTGGCGGTCAAGGGACTAACAATGAGCAGTTCTTC. It translates to CASSLIGGQGTNNEQFF.

The rearrangement links TRBV2 to TRBJ1-1; 8 positions agree with TRBD1. The germline V gene has CDR1 SNHLY and CDR2 FYNNEI. CDR3 length: 14 amino acids. J gave up 1 base and V 6 bases, and 4 bases lay outside the gene matches. The CDR3 region is CASSTGTGNTEAFF. The DNA of the CDR3 is TGTGCCAGCAGCACCGGGACAGGGAACACTGAAGCTTTCTTT.

The rearrangement joins TRBV6-5 to TRBJ1-1; tentatively, D is TRBD1 (6 bases). Looked up from germline, CDR1 is MNHEY and CDR2 is SVGAGI. Trimming removed 8 bases from V and 7 bases from J, with 17 bases in between. This CDR3 is built from 13 residues. The CDR3: CASQAGAANEAFF. The CDR3 bases are TGTGCCAGCCAGGCGGGGGCGGCAAATGAAGCTTTCTTT.

The chain employs TRBV5-1 and TRBJ2-7, with a weak D call TRBD1 (6 bases). Trimming shortened V by 0 bases and J by 2 bases, and 6 bases separated the two germline ends. Germline loops: CDR1 SGHRS, CDR2 YFSETQ. The CDR3 extends over 13 amino acids. CDR3 nucleotides: TGCGCCAGCAGCTTGGGGGGGCCCTACGAGCAGTACTTC. This sequence encodes CASSLGGPYEQYF. Together with reference TRBV5-1 and TRBJ2-7, the CDR3 gives the full variable domain: KAGVTQTPRYLIKTRGQQVTLSCSPISGHRSVSWYQQTPGQGLQFLFEYFSETQRNKGNFPGRFSGRQFSNSRSEMNVSTLELGDSALYLCASSLGGPYEQYFGPGTRLTVT.

The CDR3 loop reads CASSTVPNQPQHF. The CDR3 DNA is TGTGCCAGCAGCACGGTCCCGAATCAGCCCCAGCATTTT. This chain links TRBV5-4 with TRBJ1-5; D uncertain. Trimming took 4 bases from V and 4 from J, leaving 9 bases between them. CDR3 length equals 13 residues. The germline V gene encodes CDR1 SGHNT and CDR2 YYREEE (reference sequence).

The chain links TRBV7-6 to TRBJ2-6, with TRBD1 matching 7 bases. This CDR3 contains 14 residues. The junction had 8 bases not matched to a gene; V was cut back by 6 bases and J by 9 bases. The germline V gene has CDR1 SGHVS and CDR2 FNYEAQ. The CDR3 nucleotides read TGTGCCAGCAGGGGGACAGAAAGGGGCAACGTCCTGACTTTC. It is translated as CASRGTERGNVLTF.

As to this clone: An end of the junction does not agree with germline; a read error may underlie this. This chain connects TRBV7-2 to TRBJ1-1; D is uncertain. Germline CDR1 is SGHTA and CDR2 is FQGNSA. The CDR3 totals 17 residues. The CDR3 region is CASRLGLAGTSNTEAFF. The CDR3 bases are TGTGCCAGCAGGTTAGGGTTGGCAGGTACCTCGAACACTGAAGCTTTCTTT. Full variable domain (missing parts from reference TRBV7-2 and TRBJ1-1): GAGVSQSPSNKVTEKGKDVELRCDPISGHTALYWYRQSLGQGLEFLIYFQGNSAPDKSGLPSDRFSAERTGGSVSTLTIQRTQQEDSAVYLCASRLGLAGTSNTEAFFGQGTRLTVV.

The chain couples TRBV9 to TRBJ1-2; D unresolved. Germline CDR1 and CDR2: SGDLS and YYNGEE. The CDR3 sequence is 12 residues long. V lost 3 bases, J lost 8 bases, and 11 bases lay in between. Written as DNA, the CDR3 is TGTGCCAGCAGCGCCCCCCTTTTGGGCTACACCTTC. This gives the protein CASSAPLLGYTF.

This clone was detected once. The chain employs TRBV6-1 and TRBJ2-5, with D possibly being TRBD2 (6 bases). CDR3 length: 15 residues. In germline, CDR1 is MNHNS, CDR2 SASEGT. The V and J ends lost 2 bases and 5 bases respectively, with 15 bases between them. DNA of the CDR3: TGTGCCAGCAGTGAATTGTTCCCGGCGGGGGAGACCCAGTACTTC. Translating gives CASSELFPAGETQYF.

The V call is TRBV6-5, the J call TRBJ1-3; TRBD1 is a possible D gene (5 bases). Trimming took 6 bases from V and 4 from J, leaving 13 bases between them. The CDR3 runs 14 residues. The germline gives CDR1 MNHEY, CDR2 SVGAGI. This CDR3 is CASSFRAAGNTIYF. CDR3 coding DNA: TGTGCCAGCAGCTTCAGGGCGGCAGGAAACACCATATATTTT.

This chain uses TRBV16 with TRBJ1-1, with TRBD1 matching over 9 bases. The CDR3 is 12 amino acids. CDR1 is KGHSY, CDR2 FQNENV, per germline. The junction had 5 bases not matched to a gene; V was cut back by 8 bases and J by 7 bases. The CDR3 sequence: CASGTGSYEAFF. As DNA, the CDR3 is TGTGCCAGCGGGACAGGGTCGTATGAAGCTTTCTTT.

The V gene is TRBV15, the J gene TRBJ2-7; 10 positions match TRBD1. V lost 1 base, J lost 4 bases, and 10 bases stayed unmatched. In germline, CDR1 is LNHNV, CDR2 YYDKDF (reference sequence). CDR3 size: 17 residues. CDR3 nucleotide sequence: TGTGCCACCAGCAGAGTGTCGACCGGGACAGGGGAATACGAGCAGTACTTC. Translated, it gives CATSRVSTGTGEYEQYF.

In DNA, the CDR3 is TGTGCCAGCAGCGTAGGTCTTCTAGCGGCCAATGAGCAGTTCTTC. Protein sequence: CASSVGLLAANEQFF. The chain recombines TRBV9 with TRBJ2-1, with 7 bases fitting TRBD2. The length of the CDR3 is 15 residues. The V and J ends lost 0 bases and 6 bases, in that order; junction bases with no gene match: 6. Germline lookup yields CDR1 SGDLS and CDR2 YYNGEE.

The chain uses TRBV5-1 and TRBJ2-3; 9 nucleotides line up with TRBD1. With 3 bases clipped from V and 6 bases from J, the junction kept 8 bases outside the gene matches. Germline CDR1 reads SGHRS; CDR2 reads YFSETQ. There are 15 residues in the CDR3. The CDR3 loop is CASSSGRTGADTQYF. The DNA for the CDR3 is TGCGCCAGCAGCTCGGGACGGACAGGGGCCGATACGCAGTATTTT.

This clone has a single count. V gene TRBV18 combines with J gene TRBJ2-5; D ambiguous. Deletions cut 1 base from V and 5 bases from J, with 8 bases between. CDR1 KGHSH and CDR2 LQKENI come from the germline V gene. CDR3 size: 13 residues. CDR3 protein: CASSPLDSETQYF. CDR3 nucleotide sequence: TGTGCCAGCTCACCACTAGACTCGGAGACCCAGTACTTC. The full variable domain, completed using reference TRBV18 and TRBJ2-5, is NAGVMQNPRHLVRRRGQEARLRCSPMKGHSHVYWYRQLPEEGLKFMVYLQKENIIDESGMPKERFSAEFPKEGPSILRIQQVVRGDSAAYFCASSPLDSETQYFGPGTRLLVL.

In DNA, the CDR3 is TGCGCCAGCAGCATGGGACAGGGGGCCACCTACGAGCAGTACTTC. Its translation is CASSMGQGATYEQYF. The chain couples TRBV5-1 to TRBJ2-7; 12 positions agree with TRBD1. V lost 4 bases, J lost 2 bases, and 4 bases stayed unmatched. The CDR3 length is 15 residues. Germline assignment: CDR1 SGHRS and CDR2 YFSETQ.

The chain is built from TRBV2 and TRBJ2-5; D possibly corresponds to TRBD2 (6 bases). The germline gives CDR1 SNHLY, CDR2 FYNNEI. The CDR3 has 15 residues. The ends were cut back, 6 bases at V and 7 bases at J, with 21 bases in the middle. CDR3 sequence: CASSGGRTTRWTQYF. The CDR3 DNA is TGTGCCAGCAGCGGGGGACGGACCACCAGGTGGACCCAGTACTTC.

This clone has a handful of counts. The V gene is TRBV28, the J gene TRBJ1-5, with TRBD1 identical over 8 bases. CDR1 is MDHEN and CDR2 is SYDVKM in the germline V gene. The CDR3 consists of 17 residues. V gave up 7 bases and J gave up 1 base; unmatched junction bases: 12. The CDR3 DNA sequence: TGTGCCAGCACCTCACTCCAGGGGGCGCCGAGCAATCAGCCCCAGCATTTT. It codes for CASTSLQGAPSNQPQHF.

This clone was recorded only once. J is TRBJ2-2 and V is TRBV7-3, with 11 bases matching TRBD2. V trimming: 7 bases; J trimming: 5 bases; junction bases outside the gene matches: 12. CDR1 is SGHTA and CDR2 is FQGTGA in the germline V gene. This CDR3 has 17 amino acids. The DNA of the CDR3 is TGTGCCAGCACCCCCGGTGGGCTAGCGGGGGGTACCGGGGAGCTGTTTTTT. Encoded protein: CASTPGGLAGGTGELFF.

This chain links TRBV25-1 with TRBJ2-7, with D unclear. Trimming cost V 6 bases and J 8 bases, with 17 bases left between them. This CDR3 has 13 residues. The germline CDR1 and CDR2 sequences are MGHDK and SYGVNS. The DNA for the CDR3 is TGTGCCAGCAGGGGCACCAACCCCGCACAGCAGTACTTC. Its protein is CASRGTNPAQQYF.

The chain carries TRBV5-5 and TRBJ1-5; maybe TRBD1 (5 bases). Germline V gene sequence: CDR1 SGHKS, CDR2 YYEKEE (reference sequence). CDR3 length: 14 amino acids. Deletions cut 4 bases from V and 3 bases from J, with 11 bases between. CDR3 in amino acids: CASSRDSNNQPQHF. The CDR3 coding sequence is TGTGCCAGCAGCAGAGACAGCAACAATCAGCCCCAGCATTTT.

V and J are TRBV2 and TRBJ2-7; TRBD1 matches 9 bases. CDR3 length equals 14 residues. V lost 6 bases, J lost 6 bases, and 9 bases stayed unmatched. The V gene's germline CDR1 is SNHLY and CDR2 FYNNEI. Written as DNA, the CDR3 is TGTGCCAGCAGCGCGGACAGGGGTTCGGCCGAGCAGTACTTC. Translated: CASSADRGSAEQYF. Full variable domain (remainder filled in from reference TRBV2 and TRBJ2-7): EPEVTQTPSHQVTQMGQEVILRCVPISNHLYFYWYRQILGQKVEFLVSFYNNEISEKSEIFDDQFSVERPDGSNFTLKIRSTKLEDSAMYFCASSADRGSAEQYFGPGTRLTVT.

V gene TRBV2 combines with J gene TRBJ2-7; TRBD2 agrees at 9 bases. The CDR3 extends over 17 amino acids. Trimming took 10 bases from V and 3 from J; bases not matched to a gene: 19. The germline gives CDR1 SNHLY, CDR2 FYNNEI. The DNA of the CDR3 is TGTGCCACCCTGGGCGGGGGGGGCGGGGGCCCTTTCTACGAGCAGTACTTC. It specifies CATLGGGGGGPFYEQYF.

V is TRBV4-2 and J is TRBJ1-1; no definite D call. CDR1 is LGHNA, CDR2 YNFKEQ, per germline. Trimming removed 1 base at V and 1 base at J, with 13 bases between. The CDR3 is 16 amino acids. CDR3 nucleotide sequence: TGTGCCAGCAGCCAAGTGGTAGTCAGGCCGAACACTGAAGCTTTCTTT. This encodes CASSQVVVRPNTEAFF.